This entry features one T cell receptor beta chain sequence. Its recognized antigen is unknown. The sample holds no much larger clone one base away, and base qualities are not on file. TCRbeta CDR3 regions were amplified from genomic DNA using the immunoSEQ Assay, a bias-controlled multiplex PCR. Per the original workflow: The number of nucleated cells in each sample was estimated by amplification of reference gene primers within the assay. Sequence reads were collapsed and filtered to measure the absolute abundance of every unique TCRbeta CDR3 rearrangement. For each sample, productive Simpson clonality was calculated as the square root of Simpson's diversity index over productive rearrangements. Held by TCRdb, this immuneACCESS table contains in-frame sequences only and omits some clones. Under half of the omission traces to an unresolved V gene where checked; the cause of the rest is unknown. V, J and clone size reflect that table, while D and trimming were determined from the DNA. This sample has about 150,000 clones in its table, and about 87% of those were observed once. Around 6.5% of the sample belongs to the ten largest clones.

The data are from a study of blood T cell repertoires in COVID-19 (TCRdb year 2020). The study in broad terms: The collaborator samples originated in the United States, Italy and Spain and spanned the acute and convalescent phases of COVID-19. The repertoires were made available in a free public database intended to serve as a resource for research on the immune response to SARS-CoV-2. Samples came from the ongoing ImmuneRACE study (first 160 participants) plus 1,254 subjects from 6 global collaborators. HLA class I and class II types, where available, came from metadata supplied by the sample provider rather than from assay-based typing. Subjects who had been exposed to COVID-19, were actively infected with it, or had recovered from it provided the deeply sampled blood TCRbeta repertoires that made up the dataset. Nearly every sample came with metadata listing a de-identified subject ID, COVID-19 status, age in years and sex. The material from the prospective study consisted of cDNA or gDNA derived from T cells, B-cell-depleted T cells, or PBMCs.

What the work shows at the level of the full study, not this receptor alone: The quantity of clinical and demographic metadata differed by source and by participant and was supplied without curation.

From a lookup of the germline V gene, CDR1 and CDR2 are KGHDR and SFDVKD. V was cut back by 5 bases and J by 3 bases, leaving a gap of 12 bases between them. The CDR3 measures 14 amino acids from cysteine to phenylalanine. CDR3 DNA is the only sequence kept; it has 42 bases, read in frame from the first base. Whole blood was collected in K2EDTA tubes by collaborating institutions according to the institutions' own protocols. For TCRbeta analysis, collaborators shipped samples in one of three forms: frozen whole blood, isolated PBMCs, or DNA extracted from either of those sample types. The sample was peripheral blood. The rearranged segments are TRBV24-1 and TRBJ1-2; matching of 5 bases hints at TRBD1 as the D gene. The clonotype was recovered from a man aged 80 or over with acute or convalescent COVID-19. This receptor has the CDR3 CATSAPGEDYGYTF. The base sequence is TGTGCCACCAGTGCGCCGGGGGAGGACTATGGCTACACCTTC.